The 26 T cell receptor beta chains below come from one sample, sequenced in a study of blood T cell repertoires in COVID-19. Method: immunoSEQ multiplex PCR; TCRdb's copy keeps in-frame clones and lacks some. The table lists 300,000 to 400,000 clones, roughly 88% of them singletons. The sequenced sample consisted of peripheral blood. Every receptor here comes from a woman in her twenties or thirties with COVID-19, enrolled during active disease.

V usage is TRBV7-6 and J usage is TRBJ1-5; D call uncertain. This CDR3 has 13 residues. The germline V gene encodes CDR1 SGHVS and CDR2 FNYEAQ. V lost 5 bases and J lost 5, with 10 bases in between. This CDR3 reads CASSPRQDQPQHF. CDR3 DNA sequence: TGTGCCAGCAGCCCCAGACAAGATCAGCCCCAGCATTTT.

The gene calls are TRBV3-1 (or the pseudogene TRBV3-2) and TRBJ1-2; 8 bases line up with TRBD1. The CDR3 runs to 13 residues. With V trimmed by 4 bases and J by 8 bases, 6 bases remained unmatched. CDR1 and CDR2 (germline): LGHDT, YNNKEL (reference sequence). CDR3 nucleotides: TGTGCCAGCAGCCTTAGGACAGGGAAAGGCTACACCTTC. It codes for CASSLRTGKGYTF.

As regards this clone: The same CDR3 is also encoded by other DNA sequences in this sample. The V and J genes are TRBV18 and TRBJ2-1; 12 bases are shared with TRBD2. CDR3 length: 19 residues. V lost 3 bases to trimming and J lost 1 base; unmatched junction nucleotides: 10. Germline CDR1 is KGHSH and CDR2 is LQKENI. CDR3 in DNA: TGTGCCAGCTCACCGGAACGGCTAGCGGGAGGGCGTTCCTACAATGAGCAGTTCTTC. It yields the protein CASSPERLAGGRSYNEQFF.

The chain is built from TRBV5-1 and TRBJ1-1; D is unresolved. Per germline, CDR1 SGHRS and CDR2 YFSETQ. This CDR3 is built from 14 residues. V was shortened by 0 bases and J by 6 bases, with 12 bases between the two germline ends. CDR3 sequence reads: CASSLAGRRPEAFF. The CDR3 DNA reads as TGCGCCAGCAGCTTGGCAGGACGGAGGCCTGAAGCTTTCTTT.

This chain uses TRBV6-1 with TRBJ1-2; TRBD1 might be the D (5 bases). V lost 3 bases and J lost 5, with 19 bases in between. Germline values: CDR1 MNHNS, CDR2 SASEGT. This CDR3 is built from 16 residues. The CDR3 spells CASSERDAGTQYGYTF. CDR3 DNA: TGTGCCAGCAGTGAGCGGGACGCCGGAACCCAATATGGCTACACCTTC.

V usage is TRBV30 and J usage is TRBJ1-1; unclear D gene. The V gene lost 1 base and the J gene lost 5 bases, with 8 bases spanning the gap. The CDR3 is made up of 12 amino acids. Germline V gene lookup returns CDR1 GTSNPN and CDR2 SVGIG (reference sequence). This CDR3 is CAWSDLRTEAFF. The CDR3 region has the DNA TGTGCCTGGAGTGACCTGAGGACTGAAGCTTTCTTT.

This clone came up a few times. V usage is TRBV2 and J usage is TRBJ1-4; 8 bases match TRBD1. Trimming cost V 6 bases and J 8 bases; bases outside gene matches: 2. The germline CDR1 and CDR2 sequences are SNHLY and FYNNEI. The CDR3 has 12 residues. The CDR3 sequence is CASRQGVEKLFF. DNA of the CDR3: TGTGCCAGCAGACAGGGGGTAGAAAAACTGTTTTTT.

This CDR3 reads CASSPTGNEQYF. CDR3 bases: TGTGCCAGCAGCCCGACAGGCAACGAGCAGTACTTC. The chain has TRBV7-9 and TRBJ2-7, with a possible D match to TRBD1 (6 bases). Trimming removed 5 bases from V and 5 bases from J, with 10 bases in between. The germline V gene has CDR1 SEHNR and CDR2 FQNEAQ (reference sequence). The CDR3 contains 12 residues.

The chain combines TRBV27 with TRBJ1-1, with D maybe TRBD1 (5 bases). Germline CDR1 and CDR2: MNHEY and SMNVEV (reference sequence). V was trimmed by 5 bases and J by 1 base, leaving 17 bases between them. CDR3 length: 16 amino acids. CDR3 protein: CASSPRGFGGNTEAFF. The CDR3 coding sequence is TGTGCCAGCAGTCCTCGGGGGTTTGGAGGGAACACTGAAGCTTTCTTT.

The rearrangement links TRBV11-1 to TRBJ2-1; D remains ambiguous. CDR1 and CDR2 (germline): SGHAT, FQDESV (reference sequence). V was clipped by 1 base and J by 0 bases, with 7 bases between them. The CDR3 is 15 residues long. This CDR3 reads CASSLGRSSYNEQFF. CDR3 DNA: TGTGCCAGCAGCTTAGGCCGCAGCTCCTACAATGAGCAGTTCTTC.

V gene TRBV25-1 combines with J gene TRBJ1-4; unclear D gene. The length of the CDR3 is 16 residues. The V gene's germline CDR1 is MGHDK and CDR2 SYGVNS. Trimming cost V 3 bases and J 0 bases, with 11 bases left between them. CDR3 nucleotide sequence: TGTGCCAGCAGTGAGATTTGGGAGTCAACTAATGAAAAACTGTTTTTT. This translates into CASSEIWESTNEKLFF.

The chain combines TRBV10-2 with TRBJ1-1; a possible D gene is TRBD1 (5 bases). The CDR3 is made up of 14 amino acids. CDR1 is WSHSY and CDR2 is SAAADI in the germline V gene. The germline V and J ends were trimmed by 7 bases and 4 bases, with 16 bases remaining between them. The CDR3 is CASNLGGGGTEAFF. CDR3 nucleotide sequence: TGCGCCAGCAATTTGGGGGGAGGAGGCACTGAAGCTTTCTTT.

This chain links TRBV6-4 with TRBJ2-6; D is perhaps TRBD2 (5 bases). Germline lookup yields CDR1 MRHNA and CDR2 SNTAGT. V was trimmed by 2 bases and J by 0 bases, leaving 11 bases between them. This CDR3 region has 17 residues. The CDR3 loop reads CASSDDYEASGANVLTF. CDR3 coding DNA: TGTGCCAGCAGTGACGACTACGAGGCCTCTGGGGCCAACGTCCTGACTTTC.

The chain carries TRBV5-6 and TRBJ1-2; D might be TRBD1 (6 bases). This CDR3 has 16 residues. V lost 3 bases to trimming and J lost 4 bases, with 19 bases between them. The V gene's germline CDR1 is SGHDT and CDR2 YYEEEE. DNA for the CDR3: TGTGCCAGCAGCTGGGCCACAGGGACCGACCGCTATGGCTACACCTTC. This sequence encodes CASSWATGTDRYGYTF.

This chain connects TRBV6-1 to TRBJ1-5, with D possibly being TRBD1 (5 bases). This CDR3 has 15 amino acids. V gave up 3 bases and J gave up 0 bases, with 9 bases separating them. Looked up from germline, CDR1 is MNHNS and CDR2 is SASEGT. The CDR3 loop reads CASSDREVSNQPQHF. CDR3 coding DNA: TGTGCCAGCAGTGACAGGGAAGTTAGCAATCAGCCCCAGCATTTT.

The CDR3 here is CASRSGQGNEAFF. Written as DNA, the CDR3 is TGTGCCAGCAGGTCGGGACAGGGAAATGAAGCTTTCTTT. The V call is TRBV2, the J call TRBJ1-1, with 9 positions matching TRBD1. V lost 6 bases and J lost 7; bases outside the gene matches: 6. The CDR3 has 13 amino acids. Germline CDR1 and CDR2: SNHLY and FYNNEI.

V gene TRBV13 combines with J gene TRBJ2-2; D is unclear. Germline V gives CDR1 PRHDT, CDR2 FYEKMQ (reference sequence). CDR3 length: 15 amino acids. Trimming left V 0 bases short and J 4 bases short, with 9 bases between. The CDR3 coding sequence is TGTGCCAGCAGCTTAGGCATAGACACCACCGGGGAGCTGTTTTTT. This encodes CASSLGIDTTGELFF. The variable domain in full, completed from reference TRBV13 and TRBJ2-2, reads AAGVIQSPRHLIKEKRETATLKCYPIPRHDTVYWYQQGPGQDPQFLISFYEKMQSDKGSIPDRFSAQQFSDYHSELNMSSLELGDSALYFCASSLGIDTTGELFFGEGSRLTVL.

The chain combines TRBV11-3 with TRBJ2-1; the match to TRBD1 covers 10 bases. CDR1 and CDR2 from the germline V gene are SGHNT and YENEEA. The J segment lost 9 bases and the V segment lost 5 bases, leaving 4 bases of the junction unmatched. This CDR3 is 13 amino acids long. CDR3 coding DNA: TGTGCCAGCAGCAAGACAGGGGGCGGTGAGCAGTTCTTC. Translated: CASSKTGGGEQFF.

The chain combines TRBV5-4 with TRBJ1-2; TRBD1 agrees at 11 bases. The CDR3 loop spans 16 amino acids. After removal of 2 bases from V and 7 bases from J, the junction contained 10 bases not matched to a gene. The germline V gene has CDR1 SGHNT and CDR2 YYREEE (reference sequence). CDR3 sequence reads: CASSLRTGGVKGGYTF. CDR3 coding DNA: TGTGCCAGCAGCTTACGGACAGGGGGCGTTAAGGGTGGCTACACCTTC.

The CDR3: CASSLTGENGYTF. The CDR3 bases are TGTGCCAGCAGCCTGACAGGGGAGAATGGCTACACCTTC. V usage is TRBV7-9 and J usage is TRBJ1-2, with 8 bases fitting TRBD1. Germline CDR1 SEHNR, CDR2 FQNEAQ (reference sequence). This CDR3 is 13 amino acids long. Trimming removed 5 bases from V and 6 bases from J; junction bases left unmatched: 5.

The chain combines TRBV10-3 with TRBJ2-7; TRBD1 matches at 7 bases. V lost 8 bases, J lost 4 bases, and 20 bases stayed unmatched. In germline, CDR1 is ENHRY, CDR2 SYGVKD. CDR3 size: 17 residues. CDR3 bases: TGTGCCATCTCCCTCAACTCAGGACAGGTAGGGATTTACGAGCAGTACTTC. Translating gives CAISLNSGQVGIYEQYF.

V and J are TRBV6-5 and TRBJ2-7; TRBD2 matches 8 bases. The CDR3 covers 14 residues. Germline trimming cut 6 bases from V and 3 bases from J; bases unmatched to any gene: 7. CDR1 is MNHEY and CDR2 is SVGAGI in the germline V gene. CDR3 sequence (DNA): TGTGCCAGCAGAAGGACTAGCCCATTCTACGAGCAGTACTTC. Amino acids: CASRRTSPFYEQYF.

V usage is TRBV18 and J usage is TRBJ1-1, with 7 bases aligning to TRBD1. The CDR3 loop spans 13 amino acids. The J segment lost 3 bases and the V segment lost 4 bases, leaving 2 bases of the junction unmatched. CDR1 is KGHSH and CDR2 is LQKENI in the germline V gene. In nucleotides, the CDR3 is TGTGCCAGCTCACTGGGACAGCACACTGAAGCTTTCTTT. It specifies CASSLGQHTEAFF.

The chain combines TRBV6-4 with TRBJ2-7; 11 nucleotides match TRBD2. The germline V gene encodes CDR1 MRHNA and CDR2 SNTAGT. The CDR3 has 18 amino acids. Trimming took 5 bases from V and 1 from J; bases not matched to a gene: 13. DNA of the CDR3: TGTGCCAGCAGTCACGTCTCCCCGGGACTAGCGGCTTCCTACGAGCAGTACTTC. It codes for CASSHVSPGLAASYEQYF.

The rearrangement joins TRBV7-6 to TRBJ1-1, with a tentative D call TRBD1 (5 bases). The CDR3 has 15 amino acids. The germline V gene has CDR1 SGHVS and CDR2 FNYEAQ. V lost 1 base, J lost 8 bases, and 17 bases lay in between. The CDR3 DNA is TGTGCCAGCAGCTTAGGGCGGGAATGGGGCAGGGAAGCTTTCTTT. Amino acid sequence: CASSLGREWGREAFF.

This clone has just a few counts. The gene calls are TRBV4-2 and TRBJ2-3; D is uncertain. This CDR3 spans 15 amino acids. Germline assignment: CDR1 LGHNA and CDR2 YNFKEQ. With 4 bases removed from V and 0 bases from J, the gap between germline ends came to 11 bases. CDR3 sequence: CASSLAATSTDTQYF. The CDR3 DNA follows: TGTGCCAGCAGCCTAGCAGCCACTAGCACAGATACGCAGTATTTT.